These 6 T cell receptor beta chains were all obtained from the same sample, sequenced in a study of OX40 agonist ivuxolimab in advanced cancers. Profiling relied on immunoSEQ multiplex PCR, and the TCRdb table lists in-frame clones only, not all of them. This table has 25,000 to 30,000 clones, roughly 82% appearing once. Sequenced material: CD4+ or CD8+ T cells sorted from blood, taken in a trial of the OX40 agonist ivuxolimab. The receptors come from an adult with an advanced solid tumor such as melanoma, head and neck, liver or kidney cancer.

The V call is TRBV30, the J call TRBJ2-7, with 9 bases lining up with TRBD1. This CDR3 has 15 amino acids. Germline V gives CDR1 GTSNPN, CDR2 SVGIG (reference sequence). The trim removed 4 bases at V and 5 bases at J, leaving 12 bases unmatched. The CDR3 DNA sequence: TGTGCCTGGACCAATCCCGGGACAGGGACCCACGAGCAGTACTTC. Its translation: CAWTNPGTGTHEQYF.

A remark on this clone: An end of the junction does not agree with germline; a read error may underlie this. V gene TRBV7-7 combines with J gene TRBJ2-1; D is perhaps TRBD1 (6 bases). The germline V gene encodes CDR1 SSHAT and CDR2 FNYEAQ (reference sequence). The CDR3 runs 15 residues. The CDR3 reads CASSRRQASYNEQFF. In DNA, the CDR3 is TGTGCTAGCAGCCGGAGACAGGCGTCCTACAATGAGCAGTTCTTC.

This clone came up once. The chain carries TRBV19 and TRBJ1-3; TRBD1 is a possible D gene (5 bases). Trimming shortened V by 1 base and J by 0 bases, and 7 bases separated the two germline ends. CDR3 length: 15 amino acids. Germline lookup yields CDR1 LNHDA and CDR2 SQIVND (reference sequence). The CDR3 nucleotides are TGTGCCAGTAGTATAGGAGGACACTCTGGAAACACCATATATTTT. As protein: CASSIGGHSGNTIYF.

This rearrangement joins TRBV25-1 to TRBJ1-2; 11 bases match TRBD1. The CDR3 has 16 residues. J lost 4 bases, V lost 6 bases, and 10 bases had no gene match. Germline V CDR1 and CDR2: MGHDK, SYGVNS. The DNA for the CDR3 is TGTGCCAGCAGCCGGGACAGGGGGTTTTTTTTCTATGGCTACACCTTC. Its protein is CASSRDRGFFFYGYTF.

This clone was picked up a small number of times. The chain has TRBV5-5 and TRBJ2-2; D might be TRBD2 (7 bases). Germline assignment: CDR1 SGHKS and CDR2 YYEKEE (reference sequence). The CDR3 is made up of 16 amino acids. Trimming shortened V by 2 bases and J by 6 bases, and 17 bases separated the two germline ends. CDR3 loop: CASSFVPGGRAGELFF. DNA of the CDR3: TGTGCCAGCAGCTTCGTCCCGGGGGGCCGGGCCGGGGAGCTGTTTTTT.

The chain couples TRBV7-9 to TRBJ1-5; D is possibly TRBD1 (5 bases). The CDR3 has 15 residues. V was trimmed by 5 bases and J by 6 bases, leaving 17 bases between them. CDR1 and CDR2 (germline): SEHNR, FQNEAQ (reference sequence). The DNA for the CDR3 is TGTGCCAGCAGCCAAGAATCAGGGAGGGGTCAGCCCCAGCATTTT. This sequence encodes CASSQESGRGQPQHF.